These 21 T cell receptor beta chains came from one sample sequenced in a study of OX40 agonist ivuxolimab in advanced cancers. Assay used: immunoSEQ multiplex PCR; TCRdb lists only in-frame clones, some missing. Here the sample spans around 71,000 clones, roughly nine tenths being singletons. The sequenced sample was CD4+ or CD8+ T cells sorted from blood, obtained in a trial of the OX40 agonist ivuxolimab. These receptors all come from an adult with an advanced solid tumor such as melanoma, head and neck, liver or kidney cancer.

This clone was counted a few times. The chain combines TRBV19 with TRBJ1-5, with D possibly matching TRBD1 (5 bases). CDR3 length: 15 amino acids. Trimming stripped 7 bases from V and 6 bases from J, with 19 bases between. Germline CDR1 reads LNHDA; CDR2 reads SQIVND (reference sequence). In nucleotides, the CDR3 is TGTGCCAGTATTATCAGGGAGGGTTATGGTCAGCCCCAGCATTTT. This translates into CASIIREGYGQPQHF.

The chain combines TRBV4-2 with TRBJ1-3; D gene ambiguous. The CDR3 has 15 amino acids. V was cut by 0 bases and J by 0 bases, with 6 bases left in between. Germline V gene sequence: CDR1 LGHNA, CDR2 YNFKEQ. CDR3 loop: CASSQEGFSGNTIYF. CDR3 nucleotide sequence: TGTGCCAGCAGCCAAGAGGGGTTCTCTGGAAACACCATATATTTT.

The chain combines TRBV9 with TRBJ2-3; D is undetermined. The V end was cut by 2 bases, the J end by 2 bases, with 6 bases between. Germline loops: CDR1 SGDLS, CDR2 YYNGEE. The CDR3 consists of 13 residues. As DNA, the CDR3 is TGTGCCAGCAGCGTCCAGACCACAGATACGCAGTATTTT. This translates into CASSVQTTDTQYF.

V and J are TRBV2 and TRBJ1-1; D is uncertain. There are 14 residues in the CDR3. Trimming pared 3 bases from V and 1 base from J, leaving 9 bases between. The germline V gene encodes CDR1 SNHLY and CDR2 FYNNEI. The chain's CDR3 is CASSETRGNTEAFF. CDR3 nucleotide sequence: TGTGCCAGCAGTGAGACCCGCGGGAACACTGAAGCTTTCTTT.

This clone showed up just once. The rearrangement uses TRBV19 and TRBJ1-2; 7 positions agree with TRBD1. Germline lookup yields CDR1 LNHDA and CDR2 SQIVND (reference sequence). The CDR3 is made up of 14 amino acids. With 3 bases clipped from V and 4 bases from J, the junction kept 5 bases outside the gene matches. DNA of the CDR3: TGTGCCAGTAGTATCCCACAGGGGCCCTATGGCTACACCTTC. Its protein product is CASSIPQGPYGYTF.

The chain has TRBV30 and TRBJ1-1; the D is unclear. Germline V lookup: CDR1 GTSNPN, CDR2 SVGIG (reference sequence). This CDR3 is built from 12 residues. Trimming took 0 bases from V and 0 from J, leaving 2 bases between them. CDR3 DNA: TGTGCCTGGAGTGTACTGAACACTGAAGCTTTCTTT. Protein sequence: CAWSVLNTEAFF.

This chain joins TRBV5-1 and TRBJ2-2, with a possible D match to TRBD1 (6 bases). The germline CDR1 and CDR2 sequences are SGHRS and YFSETQ. The length of the CDR3 is 16 residues. Deletions cut 0 bases from V and 0 bases from J, with 9 bases between. The CDR3 DNA follows: TGCGCCAGCAGCTTGGTTGGGGGCGCGAACACCGGGGAGCTGTTTTTT. Translated, it gives CASSLVGGANTGELFF.

In this sample, this clone turned up once. The chain joins TRBV9 to TRBJ2-1, with 8 positions matching TRBD2. V lost 0 bases to trimming and J lost 8 bases; unmatched junction nucleotides: 7. The CDR3 runs 15 residues. Germline V gene data show CDR1 as SGDLS and CDR2 as YYNGEE. CDR3 bases: TGTGCCAGCAGCGTAGAAGTAGCGGGACGATATGAGCAGTTCTTC. Its translation: CASSVEVAGRYEQFF.

This chain joins TRBV7-2 and TRBJ2-5; no reliable D call. Germline loops: CDR1 SGHTA, CDR2 FQGNSA. V lost 6 bases, J lost 3 bases, and 5 bases lay in between. CDR3 size: 11 residues. CDR3 amino acids: CASRWEETQYF. The CDR3 DNA reads TGTGCCAGCAGGTGGGAAGAGACCCAGTACTTC. Filled out from reference TRBV7-2 and TRBJ2-5, the complete variable domain reads GAGVSQSPSNKVTEKGKDVELRCDPISGHTALYWYRQSLGQGLEFLIYFQGNSAPDKSGLPSDRFSAERTGGSVSTLTIQRTQQEDSAVYLCASRWEETQYFGPGTRLLVL.

The chain recombines TRBV11-2 with TRBJ1-2; D is unclear. Germline CDR1 is SGHAT and CDR2 is FQNNGV. Trimming cost V 2 bases and J 7 bases, with 14 bases left between them. The CDR3 consists of 14 residues. The CDR3 loop reads CASSLIREGSGYTF. For the CDR3, the DNA is TGTGCCAGCAGCTTAATTAGGGAGGGTAGTGGCTACACCTTC.

The chain carries TRBV7-9 and TRBJ1-2, with 9 bases aligning to TRBD1. Germline CDR1 SEHNR, CDR2 FQNEAQ (reference sequence). Unmatched junction bases numbered 14, after V lost 5 bases and J lost 7 bases. The length of the CDR3 is 16 residues. This CDR3 is CASSKNRGRGVVGYTF. CDR3 nucleotides: TGTGCCAGCAGCAAAAACAGGGGGCGAGGGGTGGTTGGCTACACCTTC.

The chain recombines TRBV18 with TRBJ1-1; TRBD1 might be the D (5 bases). Germline loops: CDR1 KGHSH, CDR2 LQKENI. V was cut by 2 bases and J by 3 bases, with 7 bases left in between. CDR3 length: 13 amino acids. CDR3 in amino acids: CASSPSRDTEAFF. The CDR3 coding sequence is TGTGCCAGCTCACCAAGCAGGGACACTGAAGCTTTCTTT.

The genes are TRBV7-9 and TRBJ2-1, with no clear D. V lost 2 bases, J lost 7 bases, and 6 bases lay in between. The CDR3 runs 12 residues. Germline lookup yields CDR1 SEHNR and CDR2 FQNEAQ (reference sequence). The CDR3 loop is CASSLNSNEQFF. The DNA of the CDR3 is TGTGCCAGCAGCTTAAATTCTAATGAGCAGTTCTTC.

This chain uses TRBV5-1 with TRBJ2-1, with D perhaps TRBD2 (6 bases). The length of the CDR3 is 11 residues. V was trimmed by 4 bases and J by 9 bases, leaving 8 bases between them. Germline lookup yields CDR1 SGHRS and CDR2 YFSETQ. The CDR3 bases are TGCGCCAGCAGCGGAGGGAGTGAGCAGTTCTTC. Its translation: CASSGGSEQFF.

The chain couples TRBV5-4 to TRBJ1-6, with D possibly being TRBD1 (5 bases). The CDR3 has 17 residues. Germline V lookup: CDR1 SGHNT, CDR2 YYREEE (reference sequence). The V end was cut by 0 bases, the J end by 7 bases, with 17 bases between. CDR3 DNA sequence: TGTGCCAGCAGCTTGGCCGCGGCGGGGGTAGGAAATTCACCCCTCCACTTT. This gives the protein CASSLAAAGVGNSPLHF.

The chain is built from TRBV7-2 and TRBJ2-5, with D unclear. Germline assignment: CDR1 SGHTA and CDR2 FQGNSA. CDR3 size: 12 residues. The V and J ends lost 1 base and 5 bases respectively, with 5 bases between them. The CDR3 is CASSLVRETQYF. The CDR3 DNA follows: TGTGCCAGCAGCTTAGTACGGGAGACCCAGTACTTC.

This clone occurred once. The gene calls are TRBV7-2 and TRBJ2-5, with a weak D call TRBD1 (6 bases). This CDR3 spans 15 amino acids. The V end lost 0 bases, the J end lost 5 bases, and 13 bases lay between the germline ends. Germline V gives CDR1 SGHTA, CDR2 FQGNSA. This CDR3 is CASSLAAQGGETQYF. The CDR3 DNA reads as TGTGCCAGCAGCTTAGCAGCACAGGGCGGGGAGACCCAGTACTTC.

The V gene is TRBV4-2, the J gene TRBJ2-7; D uncertain. This CDR3 contains 11 residues. V dropped 0 bases and J dropped 5 bases, with 2 bases sitting between them. CDR1 is LGHNA and CDR2 is YNFKEQ in the germline V gene. The CDR3 DNA follows: TGTGCCAGCAGCCAAGAGGACGAGCAGTACTTC. Protein product: CASSQEDEQYF.

V is TRBV11-2 and J is TRBJ1-4, with TRBD1 matching over 7 bases. Germline V gene sequence: CDR1 SGHAT, CDR2 FQNNGV. This CDR3 is 15 amino acids long. J was trimmed by 6 bases and V by 4 bases; bases with no gene match: 8. CDR3 protein: CASSSPGQPYEKLFF. CDR3 DNA sequence: TGTGCCAGCAGCTCCCCGGGACAGCCATATGAAAAACTGTTTTTT.

The chain couples TRBV5-5 to TRBJ1-2; D may be TRBD1 (6 bases). V lost 4 bases and J 4 bases, leaving 17 bases between the germline ends. CDR3 length: 15 residues. Germline-derived CDR1 and CDR2 are SGHKS and YYEKEE (reference sequence). The CDR3 sequence: CASSHATGHSYGYTF. The CDR3 DNA follows: TGTGCCAGCAGCCATGCGACAGGCCACTCCTATGGCTACACCTTC. Combining the CDR3 with reference TRBV5-5 and TRBJ1-2 gives the whole variable domain DAGVTQSPTHLIKTRGQQVTLRCSPISGHKSVSWYQQVLGQGPQFIFQYYEKEERGRGNFPDRFSARQFPNYSSELNVNALLLGDSALYLCASSHATGHSYGYTFGSGTRLTVV.

The V and J genes are TRBV5-3 and TRBJ2-7, with TRBD1 matching 8 bases. TRBV5-3 is given ORF status, its function remaining uncertain. The CDR3 length is 13 residues. This chain's CDR3 is CALRDRHFYEQYF. CDR3 DNA: TGTGCACTGAGGGACAGGCACTTTTACGAGCAGTACTTC.